The text below deals with one T cell receptor beta chain. Its specificity is unknown. The entry originates in a study of CD8 T cells in ankylosing spondylitis. Overall study results and limits: Characteristic, it appeared, of ankylosing spondylitis blood was a TCR beta motif of roughly 8 highly homologous variants.

Quantitative 5'-RACE with molecular barcodes was used to make the TCR beta libraries. From the 5' RACE reads, TCRdb called clonotypes with MiXCR, one entry per CDR3 protein. The repertoire holds some 840,000 distinct CDR3 sequences, roughly 12% seen once, with approximately 0.46% in the top ten. Trimming left V 3 bases short and J 0 bases short, with 10 bases between. This CDR3 spans 14 amino acids. Germline V gene lookup returns CDR1 DFQATT and CDR2 SNEGSKA (reference sequence). The sample taken for sequencing was blood, either unsorted or a sorted T cell fraction (not recorded which). The chain is built from TRBV20-1 and TRBJ2-3; D is possibly TRBD2 (6 bases). The receptor was isolated from a male donor with ankylosing spondylitis. The CDR3 sequence is CSASAGTSTDTQYF. In DNA form, the CDR3 reads TGCAGTGCTAGTGCGGGAACTAGCACAGATACGCAGTATTTT.